Presented here are 32 T cell receptor beta chains from one specimen sequenced in a study of immune evolution from preneoplasia to lung adenocarcinoma. Data came from immunoSEQ multiplex PCR; TCRdb stores just in-frame clones and leaves some out. The sample lists more than 9,000 clones, approximately 85% occurring once. Material: FFPE minimally invasive lung adenocarcinoma tissue. The source is a person in their 70s with lung adenocarcinoma.

The V and J genes are TRBV28 and TRBJ2-7; no definite D call. V lost 5 bases, J lost 0 bases, and 5 bases lay in between. The CDR3 has 12 residues. The germline gives CDR1 MDHEN, CDR2 SYDVKM. The CDR3, as DNA: TGTGCCAGCAGTCCCAACTCCTACGAGCAGTACTTC. It translates to CASSPNSYEQYF.

This clone was found a few times. This sequence joins TRBV7-2 and TRBJ1-1; D is unclear. V lost 3 bases and J lost 1, with 6 bases in between. The CDR3 has 13 residues. Germline assignment: CDR1 SGHTA and CDR2 FQGNSA. CDR3 DNA sequence: TGTGCCAGCAGCTTCACCGGGAACACTGAAGCTTTCTTT. Residues: CASSFTGNTEAFF.

The gene calls are TRBV11-2 and TRBJ1-2; D remains ambiguous. Trimming took off 0 bases at V and 4 bases at J, with 9 bases between the two ends. The CDR3 is 14 amino acids. Germline-derived CDR1 and CDR2 are SGHAT and FQNNGV. The CDR3 loop is CASSLEVGLYGYTF. DNA for the CDR3: TGTGCCAGCAGCTTAGAGGTCGGCCTCTATGGCTACACCTTC.

CDR3 residues: CASSSGLAGSYEQYF. The CDR3 bases are TGTGCCAGCAGCTCAGGACTAGCGGGATCCTACGAGCAGTACTTC. The J gene is TRBJ2-7, the V gene TRBV11-3, with TRBD2 identical over 12 bases. V was pared by 4 bases and J by 1 base, with 2 bases of the junction left unmatched. There are 15 residues in the CDR3. Germline assignment: CDR1 SGHNT and CDR2 YENEEA. The whole variable domain, remainder taken from reference TRBV11-3 and TRBJ2-7, is EAGVVQSPRYKIIEKKQPVAFWCNPISGHNTLYWYLQNLGQGPELLIRYENEEAVDDSQLPKDRFSAERLKGVDSTLKIQPAELGDSAVYLCASSSGLAGSYEQYFGPGTRLTVT.

The table lists this clone with a count of one. V gene TRBV6-5 combines with J gene TRBJ1-1; D might be TRBD1 (5 bases). Germline values: CDR1 MNHEY, CDR2 SVGAGI. The V end lost 6 bases, the J end lost 4 bases, and 18 bases lay between the germline ends. The CDR3 runs to 15 residues. This CDR3 reads CASRRWGGDATEAFF. CDR3 coding DNA: TGTGCCAGCAGAAGATGGGGCGGGGATGCCACTGAAGCTTTCTTT.

The J gene is TRBJ1-2, the V gene TRBV21-1. TRBV21-1 is a known pseudogene. CDR3 size: 14 residues. CDR3 sequence: CASSKETASYGYTF. The CDR3 nucleotides are TGTGCCAGCAGCAAAGAAACAGCTAGCTATGGCTACACCTTC.

V is TRBV27 and J is TRBJ1-1; no definite D call. V was clipped by 5 bases and J by 0 bases, with 7 bases between them. The CDR3 extends over 13 amino acids. The germline gives CDR1 MNHEY, CDR2 SMNVEV (reference sequence). This CDR3 reads CASSARMNTEAFF. The DNA of the CDR3 is TGTGCCAGCAGTGCCCGAATGAACACTGAAGCTTTCTTT.

The V and J genes are TRBV7-6 and TRBJ2-5, with 8 positions matching TRBD2. The V and J ends lost 7 bases and 5 bases, in that order; junction bases with no gene match: 9. The CDR3 is made up of 14 amino acids. Germline-derived CDR1 and CDR2 are SGHVS and FNYEAQ. The CDR3 sequence: CASTQGRTSETQYF. In nucleotides, the CDR3 is TGTGCCAGCACCCAAGGCCGGACTAGCGAGACCCAGTACTTC. The complete variable domain, with remaining parts taken from reference TRBV7-6 and TRBJ2-5, reads GAGVSQSPRYKVTKRGQDVALRCDPISGHVSLYWYRQALGQGPEFLTYFNYEAQQDKSGLPNDRFSAERPEGSISTLTIQRTEQRDSAMYRCASTQGRTSETQYFGPGTRLLVL.

The chain has TRBV5-8 and TRBJ2-2, with D maybe TRBD2 (6 bases). V lost 4 bases and J lost 3, with 16 bases in between. Germline V gene sequence: CDR1 SGHTS, CDR2 YDEGEE. The CDR3 spans 16 residues. Here the CDR3 DNA reads TGTGCCAGCAGCATACTCGGCGGGGTGGACACCGGGGAGCTGTTTTTT. It encodes CASSILGGVDTGELFF.

The gene calls are TRBV4-2 and TRBJ1-2, with D perhaps matching TRBD1 (6 bases). With 0 bases removed from V and 10 bases from J, the gap between germline ends came to 12 bases. Germline values: CDR1 LGHNA, CDR2 YNFKEQ. The CDR3 has 13 amino acids. Here the CDR3 reads CASSQETRGPYTF. Here the CDR3 DNA reads TGTGCCAGCAGCCAAGAAACCAGGGGTCCCTACACCTTC.

V is TRBV6-1 and J is TRBJ2-1; 9 bases align to TRBD2. This CDR3 spans 13 amino acids. V lost 4 bases to trimming and J lost 8 bases; unmatched junction nucleotides: 3. Germline V lookup: CDR1 MNHNS, CDR2 SASEGT. CDR3 sequence reads: CASSAGLAYEQFF. The CDR3 bases are TGTGCCAGCAGTGCCGGACTAGCGTATGAGCAGTTCTTC.

J is TRBJ2-1 and V is TRBV6-4; D remains ambiguous. CDR3 length equals 15 residues. V was trimmed by 6 bases and J by 0 bases, leaving 12 bases between them. CDR1 is MRHNA and CDR2 is SNTAGT in the germline V gene. The CDR3 loop reads CASRAQVSSYNEQFF. As DNA, the CDR3 is TGTGCCAGCAGGGCTCAGGTGAGCTCCTACAATGAGCAGTTCTTC.

This clone was seen once. The J gene is TRBJ2-3, the V gene TRBV30; D is uncertain. Trimming took off 4 bases at V and 2 bases at J, with 10 bases between the two ends. The germline V gene encodes CDR1 GTSNPN and CDR2 SVGIG (reference sequence). The CDR3 totals 13 residues. CDR3 sequence: CAWTEPLTDTQYF. The CDR3 bases are TGTGCCTGGACCGAACCACTCACAGATACGCAGTATTTT.

The rearrangement uses TRBV5-1 and TRBJ2-2; D gene unclear. Between the trimmed V and J ends, which lost 5 bases and 3 bases, there was a span of 11 bases. The CDR3 sequence is 14 residues long. Germline CDR1 is SGHRS and CDR2 is YFSETQ. CDR3 sequence (DNA): TGCGCCAGCAGTACGAGGTTGGACACCGGGGAGCTGTTTTTT. It is translated as CASSTRLDTGELFF.

The chain couples TRBV27 to TRBJ2-1, with 10 bases matching TRBD2. In germline, CDR1 is MNHEY, CDR2 SMNVEV (reference sequence). The CDR3 loop spans 14 amino acids. The junction had 10 bases not matched to a gene; V was cut back by 7 bases and J by 10 bases. The CDR3 nucleotides are TGTGCCAGCACCCCTAGCGGGAGCGGCGGGGAGCAGTTCTTC. Residues: CASTPSGSGGEQFF.

V gene TRBV11-2 combines with J gene TRBJ2-1; D might be TRBD2 (5 bases). CDR3 length: 14 amino acids. The V end lost 5 bases, the J end lost 3 bases, and 11 bases lay between the germline ends. Germline V gene data show CDR1 as SGHAT and CDR2 as FQNNGV. The CDR3 sequence: CASSPIRDYNEQFF. CDR3 nucleotide sequence: TGTGCCAGCAGCCCCATCCGGGACTACAATGAGCAGTTCTTC.

V usage is TRBV5-1 and J usage is TRBJ2-7, with 10 nucleotides matching TRBD1. V was pared by 7 bases and J by 4 bases, with 8 bases of the junction left unmatched. The CDR3 runs 14 residues. Germline CDR1 SGHRS, CDR2 YFSETQ. CDR3 region: CASGQGQGSYEQYF. CDR3 bases: TGCGCCAGCGGACAGGGACAGGGGTCGTACGAGCAGTACTTC.

This clone appeared a single time. The J gene is TRBJ2-5, the V gene TRBV27; D assignment may be TRBD1 or TRBD2 (5 bases each). Deletions cut 7 bases from V and 7 bases from J, with 22 bases between. CDR3 length equals 15 residues. Germline assignment: CDR1 MNHEY and CDR2 SMNVEV (reference sequence). The CDR3 DNA reads TGTGCCAGCACAACGATCCGGGGCCCCGTGAGGACCCAGTACTTC. Translating it yields CASTTIRGPVRTQYF.

The gene calls are TRBV28 and TRBJ1-2; D not certain. From germline, CDR1 is MDHEN and CDR2 SYDVKM. The V end was cut by 3 bases, the J end by 1 base, with 12 bases between. The CDR3 is 15 amino acids. In DNA, the CDR3 is TGTGCCAGCAGTTTGGAGACCGGATTTAACTATGGCTACACCTTC. This translates into CASSLETGFNYGYTF.

The rearrangement uses TRBV28 and TRBJ1-4; a weak D match, TRBD1 (6 bases). The V end was cut by 3 bases, the J end by 0 bases, with 11 bases between. Looked up from germline, CDR1 is MDHEN and CDR2 is SYDVKM. CDR3 length equals 16 residues. The CDR3 DNA is TGTGCCAGCAGTTTCGACAGGCAAACAACTAATGAAAAACTGTTTTTT. Encoded protein: CASSFDRQTTNEKLFF.

The chain has TRBV5-1 and TRBJ1-2; a weak D match, TRBD1 (6 bases). V dropped 0 bases and J dropped 5 bases, with 14 bases sitting between them. The CDR3 extends over 15 amino acids. Germline assignment: CDR1 SGHRS and CDR2 YFSETQ. The CDR3 loop is CASSLGTDNNYGYTF. In nucleotides, the CDR3 is TGCGCCAGCAGCTTGGGGACAGATAATAATTATGGCTACACCTTC.

This clone was picked up one time. J is TRBJ2-1 and V is TRBV2; 7 nucleotides agree with TRBD1. The CDR3 has 13 amino acids. Per the germline V gene, CDR1 is SNHLY and CDR2 is FYNNEI. Trimming took 3 bases from V and 8 from J; bases not matched to a gene: 4. CDR3: CASSDRGLDEQFF. Here the CDR3 DNA reads TGTGCCAGCAGTGATAGGGGGCTAGATGAGCAGTTCTTC.

J is TRBJ2-7 and V is TRBV28, with TRBD1 matching 9 bases. The CDR3 contains 15 residues. Germline-derived CDR1 and CDR2 are MDHEN and SYDVKM. V was pared by 3 bases and J by 2 bases, with 5 bases of the junction left unmatched. This chain's CDR3 is CASSFRGQGTYEQYF. For the CDR3, the DNA is TGTGCCAGCAGTTTCCGGGGACAGGGAACCTACGAGCAGTACTTC.

This chain joins TRBV28 and TRBJ1-2; 8 bases are shared with TRBD1. Germline V CDR1 and CDR2: MDHEN, SYDVKM. CDR3 length: 14 residues. The ends lost 5 bases at V and 4 bases at J; junction bases unmatched: 6. The CDR3, as DNA: TGTGCCAGCAGTCCGGGACAGGTCACCTATGGCTACACCTTC. This gives the protein CASSPGQVTYGYTF.

The rearrangement uses TRBV5-4 and TRBJ1-2, with TRBD1 identical over 8 bases. The V gene's germline CDR1 is SGHNT and CDR2 YYREEE (reference sequence). J lost 1 base, V lost 4 bases, and 9 bases had no gene match. The CDR3 covers 16 residues. The CDR3 sequence: CASSQGQEPHNYGYTF. The CDR3 DNA reads TGTGCCAGCAGCCAGGGACAGGAGCCGCATAACTATGGCTACACCTTC.

The V call is TRBV30, the J call TRBJ2-7; 9 nucleotides line up with TRBD1. Looked up from germline, CDR1 is GTSNPN and CDR2 is SVGIG (reference sequence). The CDR3 runs to 12 residues. J gave up 1 base and V 8 bases, and 3 bases lay outside the gene matches. Here the CDR3 reads CAGGTGSYEQYF. For the CDR3, the DNA is TGTGCCGGAGGGACAGGGTCCTACGAGCAGTACTTC.

The chain combines TRBV14 with TRBJ2-7; possibly TRBD1 for D (6 bases). The CDR3 is 14 amino acids. Trimming left V 4 bases short and J 5 bases short, with 15 bases between. Germline assignment: CDR1 SGHDN and CDR2 FVKESK. The CDR3 DNA reads as TGTGCCAGCAGCCGCGGACAGAGGTCCGACGAGCAGTACTTC. This sequence encodes CASSRGQRSDEQYF.

The chain has TRBV27 and TRBJ1-4; TRBD1 is a possible D gene (5 bases). Germline-derived CDR1 and CDR2 are MNHEY and SMNVEV (reference sequence). The V gene lost 5 bases and the J gene lost 0 bases, with 13 bases spanning the gap. The CDR3 extends over 16 amino acids. Here the CDR3 DNA reads TGTGCCAGCAGTATCGGACACTTCACAACTAATGAAAAACTGTTTTTT. This codes for CASSIGHFTTNEKLFF. Using reference TRBV27 and TRBJ1-4 for the parts outside the CDR3, the full variable domain is EAQVTQNPRYLITVTGKKLTVTCSQNMNHEYMSWYRQDPGLGLRQIYYSMNVEVTDKGDVPEGYKVSRKEKRNFPLILESPSPNQTSLYFCASSIGHFTTNEKLFFGSGTQLSVL.

This clone was detected once. This rearrangement joins TRBV6-6 to TRBJ2-7; 8 nucleotides match TRBD2. This CDR3 has 13 amino acids. The V and J ends lost 6 bases and 0 bases, in that order; junction bases with no gene match: 1. Germline values: CDR1 MNHNY, CDR2 SVGAGI (reference sequence). CDR3 DNA: TGTGCCAGCAGGACTAGCGACTCCTACGAGCAGTACTTC. Its translation is CASRTSDSYEQYF.

This clone was counted a few times. J is TRBJ2-1 and V is TRBV4-1; no reliable D call. CDR1 is MGHRA, CDR2 YSYEKL, per germline. The CDR3 is 13 residues long. V dropped 0 bases and J dropped 4 bases, with 4 bases sitting between them. As DNA, the CDR3 is TGCGCCAGCAGCCAAGACTTATACAATGAGCAGTTCTTC. This translates into CASSQDLYNEQFF.

The rearrangement uses TRBV7-6 and TRBJ1-4; TRBD1 matches at 8 bases. The V and J ends lost 5 bases and 2 bases, in that order; junction bases with no gene match: 4. This CDR3 has 15 residues. Germline V lookup: CDR1 SGHVS, CDR2 FNYEAQ. CDR3 protein: CASSKTGGTNEKLFF. Written as DNA, the CDR3 is TGTGCCAGCAGCAAAACAGGGGGGACTAATGAAAAACTGTTTTTT. Supplemented by reference TRBV7-6 and TRBJ1-4, the full variable domain reads GAGVSQSPRYKVTKRGQDVALRCDPISGHVSLYWYRQALGQGPEFLTYFNYEAQQDKSGLPNDRFSAERPEGSISTLTIQRTEQRDSAMYRCASSKTGGTNEKLFFGSGTQLSVL.

The V call is TRBV5-4, the J call TRBJ1-1; D not certain. CDR1 and CDR2 from the germline V gene are SGHNT and YYREEE (reference sequence). The CDR3 is 14 residues long. Trimming took off 0 bases at V and 0 bases at J, with 6 bases between the two ends. The CDR3 DNA sequence: TGTGCCAGCAGCTTGGAAGGGATGAACACTGAAGCTTTCTTT. Translated: CASSLEGMNTEAFF.